The clone carrying this T cell receptor beta chain occurred a few times. The target antigen is unknown. The source of the sample is a study of cytomegalovirus exposure and HLA in healthy donors. General study findings and limits: TCR beta V- and J-gene trimming was later associated with a missense DCLRE1C variant. The dataset shows that most TCR sequences were rare, while some public TCRs occurred in many donors.

Deletions cut 3 bases from V and 5 bases from J, with 19 bases between. The CDR3 covers 17 residues. CDR1 and CDR2 from the germline V gene are MNHNS and SASEGT. A multiplex PCR was run with 60 Vbeta primers and 13 Jbeta primers. Assay used: immunoSEQ multiplex PCR; TCRdb lists only in-frame clones, some missing. The sample lists roughly 130,000 clones; around 80% were seen once. The sequenced material came from PBMCs. This chain connects TRBV6-1 to TRBJ1-4; D is possibly TRBD1 (6 bases). The receptor comes from a man between 45 and 60 years old in good health and CMV-seronegative. CDR3 DNA: TGTGCCAGCAGTGAGAGGGACACAATGAAAGGAAATGAAAAACTGTTTTTT. This gives the protein CASSERDTMKGNEKLFF.